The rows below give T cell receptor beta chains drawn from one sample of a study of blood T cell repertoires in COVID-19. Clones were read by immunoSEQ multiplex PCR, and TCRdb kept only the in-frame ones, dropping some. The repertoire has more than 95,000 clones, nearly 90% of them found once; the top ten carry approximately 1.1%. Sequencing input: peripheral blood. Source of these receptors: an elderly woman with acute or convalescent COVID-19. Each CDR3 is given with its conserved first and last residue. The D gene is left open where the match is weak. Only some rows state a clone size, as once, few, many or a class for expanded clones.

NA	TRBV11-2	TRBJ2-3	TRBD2	TGTGCCAGCAGCTTAGGCCGCGGACTAGCGGGGGCCACCACAGATACGCAGTATTTT	CASSLGRGLAGATTDTQYF
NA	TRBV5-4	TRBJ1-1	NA	TGTGCCAGCAGCCTAGGGGGTAACACTGAAGCTTTCTTT	CASSLGGNTEAFF
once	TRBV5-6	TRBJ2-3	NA	TGTGCCAGCAGCACTAGCACAGATACGCAGTATTTT	CASSTSTDTQYF
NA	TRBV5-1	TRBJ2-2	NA	TGCGCCAGCAGCTTGCAGGATCCGACCGGGGAGCTGTTTTTT	CASSLQDPTGELFF
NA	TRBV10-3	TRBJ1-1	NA	TGTGCCATCAGTGAGTCGTCTCAACTTGAAGCTTTCTTT	CAISESSQLEAFF
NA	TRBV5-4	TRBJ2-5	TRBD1	TGTGCCAGCAGCACGGGACAGCTGACAGAGACCCAGTACTTC	CASSTGQLTETQYF
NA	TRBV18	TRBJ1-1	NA	TGTGCCAGCTCACCACAAGCGAACACTGAAGCTTTCTTT	CASSPQANTEAFF
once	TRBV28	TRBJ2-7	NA	TGTGCCAGCCCCCCCGACTTAGAATTCAGCTCCTACGAGCAGTACTTC	CASPPDLEFSSYEQYF
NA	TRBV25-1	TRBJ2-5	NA	TGTGCCAGCAGTGATCTTACATTGGGCCAACTCGCAGAGACCCAGTACTTC	CASSDLTLGQLAETQYF
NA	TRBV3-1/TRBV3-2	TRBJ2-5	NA	TGTGCCAGCGCTAGGGAGACCCAGTACTTC	CASARETQYF
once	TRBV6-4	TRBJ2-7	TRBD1	TGTGCCAGCAGTGACCCAGGACAGGACCTCTACGAGCAGTACTTC	CASSDPGQDLYEQYF
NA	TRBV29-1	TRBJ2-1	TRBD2	TGCAGCGTTGAAGTTAGCGGGAGTTATAATGAGCAGTTCTTC	CSVEVSGSYNEQFF
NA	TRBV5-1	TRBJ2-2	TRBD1	TGCGCCAGCAGCTTAGACAGGGCCACCGGGGAGCTGTTTTTT	CASSLDRATGELFF
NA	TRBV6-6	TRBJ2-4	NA	TGTGCCAGCAGTTACGTAACAGGGGGGGACATTCAGTACTTC	CASSYVTGGDIQYF
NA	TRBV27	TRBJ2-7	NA	TGTGCCAGCAGTTCCCTTCTGGGCGGGCCCACCTACGAGCAGTACTTC	CASSSLLGGPTYEQYF
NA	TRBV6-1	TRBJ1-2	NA	TGTGCCAGCAGTGAGGCAGTCACATTCAACTATGGCTACACCTTC	CASSEAVTFNYGYTF